This T cell receptor (beta chain) was sequenced during a study of blood T cell repertoires in COVID-19. In the study overall: Sites in the United States, Italy and Spain provided acute and convalescent COVID-19 samples. PBMCs, B-cell-depleted T cells, or T cells were the source of the cDNA or gDNA that made up the material.

Participants reported their clinical history, and cohort assignment relied on those reports. Repertoires were generated with immunoSEQ multiplex PCR, while TCRdb's copy carries only in-frame clones and drops some. In the table there are about 180,000 clones, around 86% of which are singletons. The germline V gene encodes CDR1 MNHEY and CDR2 SVGAGI. The CDR3 extends over 13 amino acids. V gave up 8 bases and J gave up 6 bases; unmatched junction bases: 10. The rearrangement uses TRBV6-5 and TRBJ2-7; TRBD1 matches 7 bases. The receptor comes from a woman in her 30s who had recovered from COVID-19. The sample was PBMCs or T cells enriched from blood (not recorded which). CDR3 DNA: TGTGCCAGCGGGGGTTTACAGGGGACCGAGCAGTACTTC. Its translation: CASGGLQGTEQYF.